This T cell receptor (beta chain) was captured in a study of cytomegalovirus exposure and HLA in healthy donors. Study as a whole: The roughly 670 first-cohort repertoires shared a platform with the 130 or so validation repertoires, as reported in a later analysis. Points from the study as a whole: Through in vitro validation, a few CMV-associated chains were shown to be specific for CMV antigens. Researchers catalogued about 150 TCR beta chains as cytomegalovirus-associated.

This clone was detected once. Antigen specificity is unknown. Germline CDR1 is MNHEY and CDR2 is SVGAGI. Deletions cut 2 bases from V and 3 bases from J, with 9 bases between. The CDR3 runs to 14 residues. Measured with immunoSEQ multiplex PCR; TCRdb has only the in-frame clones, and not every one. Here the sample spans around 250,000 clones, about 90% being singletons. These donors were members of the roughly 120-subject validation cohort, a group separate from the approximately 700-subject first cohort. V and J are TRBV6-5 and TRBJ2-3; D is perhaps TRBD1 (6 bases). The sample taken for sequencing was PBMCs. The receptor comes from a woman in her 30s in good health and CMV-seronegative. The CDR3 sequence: CASSYNRATDTQYF. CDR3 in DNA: TGTGCCAGCAGTTACAACAGGGCGACAGATACGCAGTATTTT.